These T cell receptor beta chains were read from a single sample in a study of CD8 T cells in ankylosing spondylitis. TCRdb reprocessed the 5' RACE reads via MiXCR and lists one record per CDR3 protein. In the table there are approximately 300,000 distinct CDR3 sequences, around 8% of which are singletons. Material for sequencing was blood, either unsorted or a sorted T cell fraction (not recorded which). Receptors originate from a male donor with ankylosing spondylitis. Each CDR3 is given with its conserved first and last residue. Fields, in order: J gene, V gene, D gene, clone size, CDR3 protein, CDR3 DNA. A D gene is named only where the DNA matches it firmly. The size of a clone is reported for some rows only, either as once, few or many, or as a class for expanded clones.

TRBJ2-7,TRBV5-1,TRBD2,few,CASSFTGTSGYEQYF,TGCGCCAGCAGCTTTACCGGGACTAGCGGCTACGAGCAGTACTTC
TRBJ2-1,TRBV27,NA,NA,CASRLTSLEQFF,TGTGCCAGCAGACTCACTAGTCTTGAGCAGTTCTTC
TRBJ2-7,TRBV5-1,NA,many,CASSLAREQYF,TGCGCCAGCAGCTTGGCCCGCGAGCAGTACTTC
TRBJ2-3,TRBV28,TRBD2,many,CASSTLAGVPDTQYF,TGTGCCAGCAGTACGCTAGCGGGAGTTCCAGATACGCAGTATTTT
TRBJ2-1,TRBV5-6,NA,NA,CASSPAYGSYNEQFF,TGTGCCAGCAGCCCGGCTTACGGGAGCTACAATGAGCAGTTCTTC
TRBJ2-1,TRBV20-1,TRBD2,NA,CSAMLAGGLGQFF,TGCAGTGCTATGCTAGCGGGAGGATTAGGGCAGTTCTTC
TRBJ2-1,TRBV5-1,TRBD1,many,CASSIRDRPANEQFF,TGCGCCAGCAGCATCCGGGACAGGCCGGCCAATGAGCAGTTCTTC
TRBJ2-5,TRBV14,NA,NA,CASSQDWTPSYF,TGTGCCAGCAGCCAAGATTGGACCCCCAGTTACTTC
TRBJ1-4,TRBV7-2,NA,NA,CASSLAGTAGEKLFF,TGTGCCAGCAGCTTAGCGGGGACGGCGGGGGAAAAACTGTTTTTT
TRBJ2-2,TRBV12-3/TRBV12-4,NA,few,CASSLGFNTGELFF,TGTGCCAGCAGTTTGGGGTTCAACACCGGGGAGCTGTTTTTT
TRBJ1-1,TRBV18,NA,few,CASSSSREGSTEAFF,TGTGCCAGCTCATCTAGCAGGGAGGGGAGCACTGAAGCTTTCTTT
TRBJ2-1,TRBV19,TRBD1,NA,CASRRQGWNNEQFF,TGTGCCAGTAGAAGACAGGGGTGGAACAATGAGCAGTTCTTC
TRBJ1-5,TRBV18,TRBD1,NA,CASSQGANQPQHF,TGTGCCAGCTCACAGGGGGCGAATCAGCCCCAGCATTTT
TRBJ1-5,TRBV28,TRBD1,many,CASRTGFGNQPQHF,TGTGCCAGCAGGACAGGGTTCGGGAATCAGCCCCAGCATTTT
TRBJ1-5,TRBV19,NA,few,CASSTGTYSNQPQHF,TGTGCCAGTAGTACAGGAACATATAGCAATCAGCCCCAGCATTTT
TRBJ1-2,TRBV19,NA,few,CASSPLGVGYGYTF,TGTGCCAGTAGTCCCTTAGGGGTGGGCTATGGCTACACCTTC
TRBJ1-1,TRBV29-1,NA,many,CSVGAGSEAFF,TGCAGCGTTGGGGCCGGGAGTGAAGCTTTCTTT
TRBJ2-1,TRBV12-3/TRBV12-4,TRBD1,few,CASSNDRGIGNEQFF,TGTGCCAGCAGTAACGACAGGGGGATCGGCAATGAGCAGTTCTTC
TRBJ2-7,TRBV12-3/TRBV12-4,NA,many,CASSLLYEQYF,TGTGCCAGCAGTTTGCTCTACGAGCAGTACTTC
TRBJ2-5,TRBV5-1,TRBD2,NA,CASSFSPVAGQETQYF,TGCGCCAGCAGCTTTTCTCCTGTAGCGGGACAAGAGACCCAGTACTTC
TRBJ2-1,TRBV29-1,NA,few,CSVGGGEQFF,TGCAGCGTCGGCGGCGGTGAGCAGTTCTTC
TRBJ2-3,TRBV7-2,TRBD2,few,CASRAYVGGSSTDTQYF,TGTGCCAGCAGAGCTTATGTAGGCGGGAGCAGCACAGATACGCAGTATTTT
TRBJ2-6,TRBV5-1,NA,few,CASVVAPLAGANVLTF,TGCGCCAGCGTCGTAGCTCCCCTGGCTGGGGCCAACGTCCTGACTTTC
TRBJ2-3,TRBV9,NA,NA,CASSVGHSPSTDTQYF,TGTGCCAGCAGCGTAGGTCACTCCCCTAGCACAGATACGCAGTATTTT
TRBJ2-7,TRBV5-5,NA,few,CASRETGTSGEQYF,TGTGCCAGCAGGGAAACCGGGACATCGGGCGAGCAGTACTTC
TRBJ2-3,TRBV28,NA,NA,CASSLYLDTDTQYF,TGTGCCAGCAGTTTATACCTGGACACAGATACGCAGTATTTT